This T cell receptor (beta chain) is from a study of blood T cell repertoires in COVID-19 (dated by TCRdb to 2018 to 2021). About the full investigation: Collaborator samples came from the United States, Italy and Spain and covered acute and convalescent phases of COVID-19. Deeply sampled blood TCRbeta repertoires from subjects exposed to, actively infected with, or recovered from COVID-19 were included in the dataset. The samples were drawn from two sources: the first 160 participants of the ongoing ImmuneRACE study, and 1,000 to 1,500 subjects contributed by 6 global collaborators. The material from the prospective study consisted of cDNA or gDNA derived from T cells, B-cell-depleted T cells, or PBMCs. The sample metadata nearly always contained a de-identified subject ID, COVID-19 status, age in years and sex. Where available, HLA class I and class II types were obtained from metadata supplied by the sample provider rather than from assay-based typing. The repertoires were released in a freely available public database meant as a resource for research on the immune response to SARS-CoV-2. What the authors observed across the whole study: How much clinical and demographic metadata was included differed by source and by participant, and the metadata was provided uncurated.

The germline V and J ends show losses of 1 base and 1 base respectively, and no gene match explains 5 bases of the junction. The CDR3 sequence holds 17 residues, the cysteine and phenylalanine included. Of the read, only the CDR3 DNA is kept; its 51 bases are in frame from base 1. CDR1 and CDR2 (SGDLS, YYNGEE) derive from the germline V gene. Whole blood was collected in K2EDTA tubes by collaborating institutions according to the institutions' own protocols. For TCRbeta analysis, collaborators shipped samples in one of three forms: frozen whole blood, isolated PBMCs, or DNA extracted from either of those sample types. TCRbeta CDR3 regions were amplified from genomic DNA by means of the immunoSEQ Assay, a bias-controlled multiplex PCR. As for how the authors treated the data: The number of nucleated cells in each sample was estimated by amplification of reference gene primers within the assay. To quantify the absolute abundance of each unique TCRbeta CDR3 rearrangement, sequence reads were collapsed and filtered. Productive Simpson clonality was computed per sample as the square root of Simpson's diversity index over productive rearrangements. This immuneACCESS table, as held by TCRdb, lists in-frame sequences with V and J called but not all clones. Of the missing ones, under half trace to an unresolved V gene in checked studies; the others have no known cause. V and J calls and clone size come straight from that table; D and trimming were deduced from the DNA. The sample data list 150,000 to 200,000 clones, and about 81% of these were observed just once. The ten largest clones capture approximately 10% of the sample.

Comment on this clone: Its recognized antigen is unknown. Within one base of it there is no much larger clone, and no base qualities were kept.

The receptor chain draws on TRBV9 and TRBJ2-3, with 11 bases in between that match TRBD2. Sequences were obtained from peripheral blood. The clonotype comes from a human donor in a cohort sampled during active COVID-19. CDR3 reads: CASSVIAGGFGTDTQYF. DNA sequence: TGTGCCAGCAGCGTAATAGCGGGGGGGTTCGGCACAGATACGCAGTATTTT.